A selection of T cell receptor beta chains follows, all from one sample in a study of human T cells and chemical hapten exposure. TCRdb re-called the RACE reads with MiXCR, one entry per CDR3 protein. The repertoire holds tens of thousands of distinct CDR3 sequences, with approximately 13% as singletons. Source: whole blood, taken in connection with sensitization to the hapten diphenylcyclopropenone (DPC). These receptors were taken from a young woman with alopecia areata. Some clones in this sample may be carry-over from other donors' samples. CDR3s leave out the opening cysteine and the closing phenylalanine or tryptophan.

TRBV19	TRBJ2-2	ASRSSSGRASGGELF
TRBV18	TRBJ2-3	ASSPTGMRTDTQY
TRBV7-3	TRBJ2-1	ASSSVDSVGQF
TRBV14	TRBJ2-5	ASSQTAKGETQY
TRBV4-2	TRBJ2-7	ASSQDELAGVYEQY
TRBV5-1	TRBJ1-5	ASSPGTGNQPQH
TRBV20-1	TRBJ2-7	SASDGLAGGMGLYEQY
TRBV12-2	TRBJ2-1	ASRLTKTGLANEQF
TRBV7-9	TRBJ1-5	ASSLSFGSNQPQH
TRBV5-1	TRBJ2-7	ASSLLASAYEQY
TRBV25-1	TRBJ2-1	ASTQDSQPYEQF
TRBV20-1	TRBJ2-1	SASLRTYNEQF
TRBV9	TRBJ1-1	ASSVALGTGENTEAF
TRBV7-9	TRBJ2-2	ASSGQGSGELF
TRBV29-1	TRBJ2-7	SVATLDSNYEQY
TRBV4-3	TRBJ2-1	ASSREEAGGIRDNEQF
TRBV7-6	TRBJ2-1	ASSLGGGRALGEQF
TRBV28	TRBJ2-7	ASRSRESGYEQY
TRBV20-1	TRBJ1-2	SAPTGTGNGGYT
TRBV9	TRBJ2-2	ASSPQAGDGELF
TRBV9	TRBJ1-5	ASSVGARDNQPQH
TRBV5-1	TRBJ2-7	ASSLSGREQY